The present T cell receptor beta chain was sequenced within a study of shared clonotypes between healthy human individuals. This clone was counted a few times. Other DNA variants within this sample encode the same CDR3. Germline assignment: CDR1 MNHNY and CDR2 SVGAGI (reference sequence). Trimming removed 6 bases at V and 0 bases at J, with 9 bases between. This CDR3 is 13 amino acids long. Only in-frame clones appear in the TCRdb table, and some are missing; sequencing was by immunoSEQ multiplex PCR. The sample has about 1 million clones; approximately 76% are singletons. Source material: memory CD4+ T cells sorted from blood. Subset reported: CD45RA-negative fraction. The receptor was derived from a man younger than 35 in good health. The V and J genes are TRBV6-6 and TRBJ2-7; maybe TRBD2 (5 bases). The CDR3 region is CASSYGVSYEQYF. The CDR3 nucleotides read TGTGCCAGCAGCTACGGGGTCTCCTACGAGCAGTACTTC.